This T cell receptor beta chain derives from a study of T cell changes during pregnancy in multiple sclerosis. This clone was observed a few times. TCRdb's copy holds only in-frame clones and misses some; the assay was immunoSEQ multiplex PCR. The table records over 100,000 clones, roughly 92% of them present only once. The material sequenced was peripheral blood, taken in the third trimester of pregnancy. The sequence came from a female donor with multiple sclerosis, enrolled in a pregnancy study.

DNA of the CDR3: TGTGCCATCAGTGACCCCACAGGGGCCGGCTACACCTTC. This encodes CAISDPTGAGYTF. The chain recombines TRBV10-3 with TRBJ1-2; the match to TRBD1 covers 7 bases. After removal of 3 bases from V and 8 bases from J, the junction contained 6 bases not matched to a gene. The CDR3 has 13 amino acids. Germline CDR1 is ENHRY and CDR2 is SYGVKD.